These T cell receptor beta chains were read from a single sample in a study of Ad26.COV2.S vaccination and SARS-CoV-2 variants. The data were produced by immunoSEQ multiplex PCR, yet TCRdb's version contains in-frame clones alone and is incomplete. The repertoire includes a few hundred thousand clones, about nine tenths of them detected once, and approximately 3.6% sits in the top ten. This specimen was peripheral blood, taken in a trial of Ad26.COV2.S vaccine versus placebo. The receptors stem from a person between 18 and 65 years old who received the Ad26.COV2.S COVID-19 vaccine or a placebo. Each CDR3 is given with its conserved first and last residue. The order of the fields is V gene, J gene, clone size, D gene, CDR3 protein, CDR3 DNA. A D gene is named only where the DNA matches it firmly. Clone sizes are given selectively: once, few, many, or a class where the clone is expanded.

v_call: TRBV6-6
j_call: TRBJ2-6
clone_size: NA
d_call: NA
cdr3_aa: CASSPQTGLASGANVLTF
cdr3_nt: TGTGCCAGCAGTCCGCAGACAGGCCTCGCCTCTGGGGCCAACGTCCTGACTTTC

v_call: TRBV6-5
j_call: TRBJ1-4
clone_size: NA
d_call: TRBD1
cdr3_aa: CASSHRTGSGEKLFF
cdr3_nt: TGTGCCAGCAGTCACCGGACAGGGTCAGGTGAAAAACTGTTTTTT

v_call: TRBV7-9
j_call: TRBJ2-7
clone_size: NA
d_call: NA
cdr3_aa: CASSLLPGGGYEQYF
cdr3_nt: TGTGCCAGCAGCTTACTTCCAGGGGGAGGATACGAGCAGTACTTC

v_call: TRBV5-6
j_call: TRBJ2-2
clone_size: NA
d_call: NA
cdr3_aa: CASSLPNTGELFF
cdr3_nt: TGTGCCAGCAGCTTGCCCAACACCGGGGAGCTGTTTTTT

v_call: TRBV6-5
j_call: TRBJ2-7
clone_size: NA
d_call: TRBD1
cdr3_aa: CASSLDRWYEQYF
cdr3_nt: TGTGCCAGCAGTTTGGACAGGTGGTACGAGCAGTACTTC

v_call: TRBV5-1
j_call: TRBJ2-7
clone_size: NA
d_call: TRBD1
cdr3_aa: CASSRDRGGGEQYF
cdr3_nt: TGCGCCAGCAGCAGGGACAGGGGCGGTGGCGAGCAGTACTTC

v_call: TRBV7-3
j_call: TRBJ1-1
clone_size: few
d_call: NA
cdr3_aa: CASSLKPRPNTEAFF
cdr3_nt: TGTGCCAGCAGCTTAAAACCGCGACCGAACACTGAAGCTTTCTTT

v_call: TRBV6-6
j_call: TRBJ2-1
clone_size: NA
d_call: TRBD2
cdr3_aa: CASSPGSGGHLYNEQFF
cdr3_nt: TGTGCCAGCAGTCCCGGTAGCGGGGGGCATCTCTACAATGAGCAGTTCTTC

v_call: TRBV28
j_call: TRBJ1-5
clone_size: NA
d_call: NA
cdr3_aa: CASSIPGGINQPQHF
cdr3_nt: TGTGCCAGCAGTATCCCTGGGGGGATCAATCAGCCCCAGCATTTT

v_call: TRBV7-8
j_call: TRBJ1-1
clone_size: NA
d_call: NA
cdr3_aa: CASSLSSLGVMNTEAFF
cdr3_nt: TGTGCCAGCAGCTTATCCTCCCTCGGGGTCATGAACACTGAAGCTTTCTTT

v_call: TRBV7-2
j_call: TRBJ1-1
clone_size: NA
d_call: NA
cdr3_aa: CASSLVGGGRNTEAFF
cdr3_nt: TGTGCCAGCAGCTTAGTAGGGGGTGGAAGGAACACTGAAGCTTTCTTT

v_call: TRBV3-1/TRBV3-2
j_call: TRBJ2-5
clone_size: NA
d_call: NA
cdr3_aa: CASSQEHRHQETQYF
cdr3_nt: TGTGCCAGCAGCCAAGAACACAGGCACCAAGAGACCCAGTACTTC

v_call: TRBV29-1
j_call: TRBJ2-3
clone_size: few
d_call: NA
cdr3_aa: CSSGSATDTQYF
cdr3_nt: TGCAGCTCAGGGAGTGCAACAGATACGCAGTATTTT

v_call: TRBV4-1
j_call: TRBJ2-7
clone_size: NA
d_call: NA
cdr3_aa: CASSQDRGRRYEQYF
cdr3_nt: TGCGCCAGCAGCCAAGATAGGGGCCGGCGCTACGAGCAGTACTTC

v_call: TRBV15
j_call: TRBJ1-3
clone_size: NA
d_call: NA
cdr3_aa: CATSRDLGSSGNTIYF
cdr3_nt: TGTGCCACCAGCAGAGATCTCGGGAGCTCTGGAAACACCATATATTTT

v_call: TRBV6-6
j_call: TRBJ2-7
clone_size: few
d_call: TRBD1
cdr3_aa: CASSYSKWDSSYEQYF
cdr3_nt: TGTGCCAGCAGTTACTCGAAGTGGGACAGCTCCTACGAGCAGTACTTC

v_call: TRBV7-3
j_call: TRBJ2-5
clone_size: NA
d_call: TRBD1
cdr3_aa: CASSQGGGETQYF
cdr3_nt: TGTGCCAGCAGCCAAGGGGGCGGGGAGACCCAGTACTTC

v_call: TRBV5-1
j_call: TRBJ2-7
clone_size: NA
d_call: NA
cdr3_aa: CASSPGPSLEQYF
cdr3_nt: TGCGCCAGCAGCCCGGGACCGAGTCTAGAGCAGTACTTC

v_call: TRBV2
j_call: TRBJ2-1
clone_size: NA
d_call: TRBD2
cdr3_aa: CASSPSGGADEQFF
cdr3_nt: TGTGCCAGCAGTCCGAGCGGGGGGGCCGATGAGCAGTTCTTC

v_call: TRBV10-3
j_call: TRBJ2-7
clone_size: NA
d_call: TRBD1
cdr3_aa: CAISSTGGATYEQYF
cdr3_nt: TGTGCCATCAGTTCGACAGGGGGCGCGACCTACGAGCAGTACTTC

v_call: TRBV4-1
j_call: TRBJ2-7
clone_size: NA
d_call: NA
cdr3_aa: CASSPQNRDGTYEQYF
cdr3_nt: TGCGCCAGCAGTCCTCAAAACCGGGACGGAACCTACGAGCAGTACTTC

v_call: TRBV11-3
j_call: TRBJ2-3
clone_size: NA
d_call: NA
cdr3_aa: CASSLGMRDDTDTQYF
cdr3_nt: TGTGCCAGCAGCTTAGGAATGCGGGACGACACAGATACGCAGTATTTT

v_call: TRBV7-2
j_call: TRBJ2-2
clone_size: NA
d_call: TRBD2
cdr3_aa: CASSPTSGTGELFF
cdr3_nt: TGTGCCAGCAGCCCGACTAGCGGTACCGGGGAGCTGTTTTTT

v_call: TRBV6-5
j_call: TRBJ1-6
clone_size: NA
d_call: NA
cdr3_aa: CASSYATQGYNSPLHF
cdr3_nt: TGTGCCAGCAGTTACGCAACTCAGGGGTATAATTCACCCCTCCACTTT

v_call: TRBV5-1
j_call: TRBJ1-2
clone_size: NA
d_call: NA
cdr3_aa: CASSLSGRALDGYTF
cdr3_nt: TGCGCCAGCAGCTTATCAGGACGAGCCTTGGATGGCTACACCTTC

v_call: TRBV23-1
j_call: TRBJ2-5
clone_size: few
d_call: TRBD1
cdr3_aa: CASSPPGQGAQETQYF
cdr3_nt: TGCGCCAGCAGTCCACCGGGACAGGGGGCCCAAGAGACCCAGTACTTC

v_call: TRBV18
j_call: TRBJ2-2
clone_size: NA
d_call: NA
cdr3_aa: CASSQGPNTGELFF
cdr3_nt: TGTGCCAGCTCACAGGGCCCGAACACCGGGGAGCTGTTTTTT

v_call: TRBV4-2
j_call: TRBJ1-4
clone_size: NA
d_call: NA
cdr3_aa: CASSQDGSGVEKLFF
cdr3_nt: TGTGCCAGCAGCCAAGATGGGAGCGGGGTTGAAAAACTGTTTTTT

v_call: TRBV10-1
j_call: TRBJ2-7
clone_size: NA
d_call: NA
cdr3_aa: CASRRDQGITYEQYF
cdr3_nt: TGCGCCAGCCGTAGAGATCAGGGGATCACCTACGAGCAGTACTTC

v_call: TRBV12-3/TRBV12-4
j_call: TRBJ1-2
clone_size: NA
d_call: NA
cdr3_aa: CASSLRYGYTF
cdr3_nt: TGTGCCAGCAGTCTCCGTTATGGCTACACCTTC

v_call: TRBV7-3
j_call: TRBJ1-1
clone_size: NA
d_call: NA
cdr3_aa: CASSLVPATEAFF
cdr3_nt: TGTGCCAGCAGCTTAGTCCCCGCAACTGAAGCTTTCTTT

v_call: TRBV4-1
j_call: TRBJ2-7
clone_size: NA
d_call: TRBD1
cdr3_aa: CASSSPGQRNEQYF
cdr3_nt: TGCGCCAGCAGCTCACCGGGACAGCGCAACGAGCAGTACTTC

v_call: TRBV4-1
j_call: TRBJ1-2
clone_size: once
d_call: NA
cdr3_aa: CASSQVGRAGHTF
cdr3_nt: TGCGCCAGCAGCCAAGTGGGGCGGGCTGGCCACACCTTC

v_call: TRBV9
j_call: TRBJ2-3
clone_size: NA
d_call: TRBD2
cdr3_aa: CASSPRLASSTDTQYF
cdr3_nt: TGTGCCAGCAGCCCCCGACTAGCGAGCAGCACAGATACGCAGTATTTT

v_call: TRBV5-1
j_call: TRBJ1-2
clone_size: NA
d_call: TRBD1
cdr3_aa: CASSLGGTGISGYTF
cdr3_nt: TGCGCCAGCAGCTTGGGCGGGACAGGGATAAGTGGCTACACCTTC

v_call: TRBV9
j_call: TRBJ1-5
clone_size: NA
d_call: NA
cdr3_aa: CASSEGDGRPQPQHF
cdr3_nt: TGTGCCAGCAGCGAGGGGGACGGAAGGCCGCAGCCCCAGCATTTT

v_call: TRBV19
j_call: TRBJ1-5
clone_size: few
d_call: NA
cdr3_aa: CASREGGQPQHF
cdr3_nt: TGTGCCAGTAGGGAAGGAGGTCAGCCCCAGCATTTT

v_call: TRBV7-9
j_call: TRBJ1-1
clone_size: NA
d_call: NA
cdr3_aa: CASSLGSMNTEAFF
cdr3_nt: TGTGCCAGCAGCTTAGGCAGCATGAACACTGAAGCTTTCTTT

v_call: TRBV13
j_call: TRBJ1-6
clone_size: NA
d_call: NA
cdr3_aa: CASTGGAGNSPLHF
cdr3_nt: TGTGCCAGCACGGGAGGGGCAGGTAATTCACCCCTCCACTTT

v_call: TRBV7-3
j_call: TRBJ2-1
clone_size: NA
d_call: TRBD1
cdr3_aa: CASSLGTGKYNEQFF
cdr3_nt: TGTGCCAGCAGCCTCGGGACAGGGAAGTACAATGAGCAGTTCTTC

v_call: TRBV27
j_call: TRBJ2-1
clone_size: NA
d_call: TRBD2
cdr3_aa: CASSFGGGSYNEQFF
cdr3_nt: TGTGCCAGCAGTTTCGGCGGGGGCTCCTACAATGAGCAGTTCTTC

v_call: TRBV5-4
j_call: TRBJ2-7
clone_size: NA
d_call: NA
cdr3_aa: CASSLKEGPPPYEQYF
cdr3_nt: TGTGCCAGCAGCTTGAAGGAGGGTCCCCCGCCCTACGAGCAGTACTTC

v_call: TRBV6-5
j_call: TRBJ2-3
clone_size: NA
d_call: TRBD1
cdr3_aa: CASAGGQHTDTQYF
cdr3_nt: TGTGCCAGTGCAGGGGGACAGCACACAGATACGCAGTATTTT

v_call: TRBV5-5
j_call: TRBJ1-4
clone_size: NA
d_call: NA
cdr3_aa: CASSAYITTNEKLFF
cdr3_nt: TGTGCCAGCAGCGCTTACATAACAACTAATGAAAAACTGTTTTTT

v_call: TRBV6-2/TRBV6-3
j_call: TRBJ2-7
clone_size: NA
d_call: NA
cdr3_aa: CASSYSTRSEQYF
cdr3_nt: TGTGCCAGCAGTTACTCGACCCGCTCAGAGCAGTACTTC

v_call: TRBV6-5
j_call: TRBJ1-1
clone_size: NA
d_call: NA
cdr3_aa: CASHYALGAFF
cdr3_nt: TGTGCCAGCCATTATGCTCTTGGAGCTTTCTTT

v_call: TRBV28
j_call: TRBJ2-7
clone_size: NA
d_call: NA
cdr3_aa: CASSPRYYEQYF
cdr3_nt: TGTGCCAGCAGTCCTAGATACTACGAGCAGTACTTC

v_call: TRBV6-2/TRBV6-3
j_call: TRBJ2-1
clone_size: NA
d_call: TRBD1
cdr3_aa: CASSGTGNEQFF
cdr3_nt: TGTGCCAGCAGCGGGACAGGGAATGAGCAGTTCTTC

v_call: TRBV30
j_call: TRBJ1-2
clone_size: NA
d_call: TRBD1
cdr3_aa: CAWSKQSPGQGGYTF
cdr3_nt: TGTGCCTGGAGTAAACAGAGCCCCGGACAGGGCGGCTACACCTTC

v_call: TRBV18
j_call: TRBJ2-7
clone_size: NA
d_call: NA
cdr3_aa: CASSPGGSVIYEQYF
cdr3_nt: TGTGCCAGCTCACCGGGAGGATCGGTTATCTACGAGCAGTACTTC

v_call: TRBV6-5
j_call: TRBJ1-2
clone_size: NA
d_call: NA
cdr3_aa: CASSYGVSFAGGYTF
cdr3_nt: TGTGCCAGCAGTTACGGGGTATCCTTCGCGGGTGGCTACACCTTC

v_call: TRBV28
j_call: TRBJ1-2
clone_size: NA
d_call: TRBD1
cdr3_aa: CASSTQGAGYGYTF
cdr3_nt: TGTGCCAGCAGTACACAGGGGGCCGGCTATGGCTACACCTTC

v_call: TRBV19
j_call: TRBJ1-6
clone_size: NA
d_call: NA
cdr3_aa: CASSPGWNNSPLHF
cdr3_nt: TGTGCCAGTAGTCCGGGTTGGAATAATTCACCCCTCCACTTT

v_call: TRBV4-3
j_call: TRBJ2-6
clone_size: many
d_call: NA
cdr3_aa: CASSQDNHSGANVLTF
cdr3_nt: TGCGCCAGCAGCCAAGATAACCACTCTGGGGCCAACGTCCTGACTTTC

v_call: TRBV13
j_call: TRBJ2-7
clone_size: NA
d_call: NA
cdr3_aa: CASSLLEGTNSYEQYF
cdr3_nt: TGTGCCAGCAGCTTACTTGAGGGAACCAACTCCTACGAGCAGTACTTC

v_call: TRBV29-1
j_call: TRBJ1-1
clone_size: NA
d_call: NA
cdr3_aa: CSVEARVKNTEAFF
cdr3_nt: TGCAGCGTTGAAGCCAGGGTCAAGAACACTGAAGCTTTCTTT

v_call: TRBV29-1
j_call: TRBJ2-7
clone_size: once
d_call: TRBD2
cdr3_aa: CSAVATSRYEQYF
cdr3_nt: TGCAGCGCGGTGGCGACTAGCCGATACGAGCAGTACTTC

v_call: TRBV4-2
j_call: TRBJ2-7
clone_size: NA
d_call: NA
cdr3_aa: CASSHSGLRYEQYF
cdr3_nt: TGTGCCAGCAGCCACTCGGGACTCAGATACGAGCAGTACTTC